Listed here are 5 T cell receptor beta chains from one sample, sequenced in a study of blood T cells in healthy people across ages. A second about 6 to 12 cycle PCR used barcoded and J-beta primers. TCRdb re-analysed the 5' RACE reads in MiXCR, keeping a single row per CDR3 protein. The sample has 500,000 to 600,000 distinct CDR3 sequences; roughly 28% are singletons. Sequenced input: blood. These receptor sequences come from a woman in her 70s in good health.

V gene TRBV27 combines with J gene TRBJ1-6; 7 positions match TRBD1. Germline V gene data show CDR1 as MNHEY and CDR2 as SMNVEV (reference sequence). The J segment lost 7 bases and the V segment lost 5 bases, leaving 5 bases of the junction unmatched. The CDR3 is 14 residues long. The CDR3 spells CASSPGTANSPLHF. The CDR3 DNA is TGTGCCAGCAGTCCGGGGACAGCAAATTCACCCCTCCACTTT.

The V and J genes are TRBV19 and TRBJ1-5; D is perhaps TRBD1 (6 bases). This CDR3 contains 15 residues. Trimming removed 6 bases at V and 3 bases at J, with 15 bases between. Germline V gives CDR1 LNHDA, CDR2 SQIVND (reference sequence). The CDR3 spells CASSTTGRYNQPQHF. CDR3 coding DNA: TGTGCCAGTAGCACAACAGGGAGGTACAATCAGCCCCAGCATTTT.

This clonotype came up a few times. The rearrangement joins TRBV4-2 to TRBJ2-1, with D perhaps matching TRBD1 (5 bases). Per the germline V gene, CDR1 is LGHNA and CDR2 is YNFKEQ. The length of the CDR3 is 14 residues. V was pared by 0 bases and J by 12 bases, with 15 bases between. The CDR3 coding sequence is TGTGCCAGCAGCCAAGAAGTCTCCCCAAGGGGGCAGTTCTTC. Its translation is CASSQEVSPRGQFF.

The rearrangement links TRBV7-2 to TRBJ2-7, with a possible D match to TRBD1 (7 bases). V was cut by 1 base and J by 10 bases, with 20 bases left in between. The CDR3 is 15 residues long. Looked up from germline, CDR1 is SGHTA and CDR2 is FQGNSA. The DNA of the CDR3 is TGTGCCAGCAGCTTAGGTGGCGGGACAGCTTCGTTCCAGTACTTC. Protein product: CASSLGGGTASFQYF.

The sample holds a few counts of this clonotype. The CDR3 sequence: CSADRAGQGGETQYF. CDR3 DNA sequence: TGCAGTGCAGACCGCGCGGGACAGGGCGGCGAGACCCAGTACTTC. The gene calls are TRBV20-1 and TRBJ2-5, with TRBD1 identical over 9 bases. Germline lookup yields CDR1 DFQATT and CDR2 SNEGSKA (reference sequence). This CDR3 is 15 amino acids long. The V gene end was trimmed by 6 bases and the J gene end by 5 bases; junction bases not matched to a gene: 13.